The 10 T cell receptor beta chains below all came from one sample that was sequenced in a study of OX40 agonist ivuxolimab in advanced cancers. Method: immunoSEQ multiplex PCR; TCRdb's copy keeps in-frame clones and lacks some. This table holds roughly 70,000 clones, around 86% found once. The specimen was CD4+ or CD8+ T cells sorted from blood, collected in a trial of the OX40 agonist ivuxolimab. The receptors originated from an adult with an advanced solid tumor such as melanoma, head and neck, liver or kidney cancer.

This clone is a singleton in its sample. The gene calls are TRBV28 and TRBJ1-2; D possibly corresponds to TRBD1 (6 bases). Germline lookup yields CDR1 MDHEN and CDR2 SYDVKM. Trimming stripped 5 bases from V and 5 bases from J, with 24 bases between. CDR3 length: 17 residues. CDR3 region: CASSTRQAGKGLYGYTF. The DNA for the CDR3 is TGTGCCAGCAGTACCCGACAGGCCGGTAAGGGCCTATATGGCTACACCTTC.

This chain connects TRBV27 to TRBJ1-2; D gene unclear. Germline loops: CDR1 MNHEY, CDR2 SMNVEV (reference sequence). CDR3 length: 13 residues. The germline V and J ends were trimmed by 0 bases and 4 bases, with 6 bases remaining between them. CDR3 protein: CASSLSAGYGYTF. CDR3 nucleotide sequence: TGTGCCAGCAGTTTATCAGCGGGCTATGGCTACACCTTC.

The genes are TRBV11-1 and TRBJ1-1, with D maybe TRBD1 (5 bases). The CDR3 totals 15 residues. Germline CDR1 and CDR2: SGHAT and FQDESV (reference sequence). Trimming took 0 bases from V and 2 from J, leaving 10 bases between them. The CDR3 protein is CASSLARDRNTEAFF. CDR3 bases: TGTGCCAGCAGCTTAGCTCGGGACCGAAACACTGAAGCTTTCTTT.

This rearrangement joins TRBV11-3 to TRBJ2-2; the D is unclear. Trimming took off 1 base at V and 4 bases at J, with 13 bases between the two ends. The CDR3 spans 16 residues. Germline CDR1 and CDR2: SGHNT and YENEEA. The chain's CDR3 is CASSLGGPTVTGELFF. CDR3 bases: TGTGCCAGCAGCTTAGGCGGACCCACGGTCACCGGGGAGCTGTTTTTT.

The chain carries TRBV25-1 and TRBJ1-3; D possibly corresponds to TRBD1 (6 bases). V lost 5 bases to trimming and J lost 7 bases, with 9 bases between them. Per the germline V gene, CDR1 is MGHDK and CDR2 is SYGVNS. The CDR3 is 12 amino acids. CDR3 loop: CASSSGVNTIYF. DNA of the CDR3: TGTGCCAGCAGTTCAGGGGTTAACACCATATATTTT.

The chain uses TRBV7-7 and TRBJ2-7; a weak D match, TRBD1 (5 bases). Germline values: CDR1 SSHAT, CDR2 FNYEAQ (reference sequence). V was shortened by 4 bases and J by 6 bases, with 16 bases between the two germline ends. The CDR3 has 14 amino acids. Written as DNA, the CDR3 is TGTGCCAGCAGCTGCTCCGTAAGGGGTGGCGAGCAGTACGTC. It is translated as CASSCSVRGGEQYV.

V is TRBV6-1 and J is TRBJ1-5; TRBD1 matches 7 bases. The ends lost 2 bases at V and 11 bases at J; junction bases unmatched: 12. This CDR3 is 15 amino acids long. Germline V gene sequence: CDR1 MNHNS, CDR2 SASEGT. This CDR3 is CASSEMGTAFSTQHF. As DNA, the CDR3 is TGTGCCAGCAGTGAAATGGGGACAGCGTTTAGTACCCAGCATTTT.

The chain recombines TRBV2 with TRBJ2-4, with D perhaps assigned TRBD1 or TRBD2 (6 bases each). V gave up 7 bases and J gave up 8 bases, with 15 bases separating them. This CDR3 is 13 amino acids long. CDR1 is SNHLY and CDR2 is FYNNEI in the germline V gene. The CDR3 DNA reads TGTGCCAGCAATTCCATAAGGGGGGACATTCAGTACTTC. Protein product: CASNSIRGDIQYF.

The genes are TRBV18 and TRBJ1-4, with TRBD1 matching over 7 bases. Germline trimming cut 6 bases from V and 5 bases from J; bases unmatched to any gene: 9. Germline V gives CDR1 KGHSH, CDR2 LQKENI. This CDR3 is built from 15 residues. The DNA of the CDR3 is TGTGCCAGCTCGCTCTACAGGGGCGTAAATGAAAAACTGTTTTTT. The encoded protein is CASSLYRGVNEKLFF.

The CDR3 coding sequence is TGTGCCAGCCGCCCGGCAGGGTCTTCCTACGAGCAGTACTTC. It is translated as CASRPAGSSYEQYF. The chain has TRBV6-5 and TRBJ2-7, with D perhaps matching TRBD1 (5 bases). CDR1 is MNHEY and CDR2 is SVGAGI in the germline V gene. Trimming left V 8 bases short and J 1 base short, with 15 bases between. The CDR3 extends over 14 amino acids.